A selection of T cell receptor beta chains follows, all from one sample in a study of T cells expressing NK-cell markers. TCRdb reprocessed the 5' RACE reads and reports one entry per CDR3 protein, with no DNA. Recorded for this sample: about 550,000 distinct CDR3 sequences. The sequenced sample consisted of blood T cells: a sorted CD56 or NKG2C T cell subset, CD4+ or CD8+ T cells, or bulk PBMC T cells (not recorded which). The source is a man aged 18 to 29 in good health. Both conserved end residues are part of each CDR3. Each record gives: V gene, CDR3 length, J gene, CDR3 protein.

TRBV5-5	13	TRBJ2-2	CASDKGGTGELFF
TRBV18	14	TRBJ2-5	CASSRDRTEETQYF
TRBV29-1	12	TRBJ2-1	CSAPDGDNEQFF
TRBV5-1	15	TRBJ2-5	CASSQMWGLQETQYF
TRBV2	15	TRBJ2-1	CASSEMGAGYNEQFF
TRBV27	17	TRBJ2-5	CASSTQRGTVIQETQYF
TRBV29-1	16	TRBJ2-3	CSVGGTTGGRRDTQYF
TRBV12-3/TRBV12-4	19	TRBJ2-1	CASSLELGGLAGVKNEQFF
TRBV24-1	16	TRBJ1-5	CATSDSSGTGSPPQHF
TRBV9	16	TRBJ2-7	CASSVEGSALTYEQYF
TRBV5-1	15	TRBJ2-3	CASSFRDPTGGTQYF
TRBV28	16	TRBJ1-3	CASSHTLRVSGNTIYF
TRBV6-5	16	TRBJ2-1	CASSLRGGGAYNEQFF
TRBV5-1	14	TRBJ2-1	CASYPGGSINEQFF
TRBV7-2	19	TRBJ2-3	CASSETLAGRRRRADTQYF
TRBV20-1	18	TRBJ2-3	CSARRGLAGGWATDTQYF
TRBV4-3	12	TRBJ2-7	CASSDEQGRSHF
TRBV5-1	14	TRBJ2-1	CASSSLGRGPEQFF
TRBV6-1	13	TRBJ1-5	CASRGTGSKPQHF
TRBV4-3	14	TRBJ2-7	CASSQVGVSREQYF
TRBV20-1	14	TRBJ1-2	CSASSGTESYGYTF
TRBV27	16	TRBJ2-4	CASSTHPGGAKNIQYF
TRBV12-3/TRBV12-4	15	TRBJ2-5	CASSYGLAGWETQYF
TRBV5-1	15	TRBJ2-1	CASSAGTQINNEQFF
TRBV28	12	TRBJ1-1	CASNRSKGTTFF
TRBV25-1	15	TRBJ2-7	CASSESGILGNEQYF
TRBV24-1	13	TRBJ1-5	CATSDPLTSAQHF
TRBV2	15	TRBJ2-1	CASTLGTILNNEQFF
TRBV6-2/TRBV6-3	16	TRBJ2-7	CASSYHRDRGTYEQYF
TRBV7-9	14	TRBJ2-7	CASSFGGFGYEQYF
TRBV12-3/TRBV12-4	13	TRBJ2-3	CASRGGTRDTQYF
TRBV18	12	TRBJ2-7	CASHRGEYEQYF